This T cell receptor beta chain was recovered during a study of T cell repertoires in cytomegalovirus infection (dated by TCRdb to about 2019). At the level of the whole study: Recently identified HLA-C-restricted CMV epitopes, whose presentation resists viral immunomodulation, were targeted by peptide stimulations together with well-studied HLA-B-restricted epitopes. The HLA type of each donor mattered for the analysis, because public TCR beta signatures pointed to carriage of CMV infection along with the matching HLA type.

The label giving this sample's treatment or condition can be read as: in vitro stimulation with specific CMV peptide epitopes to enrich CMV-specific T cells. Sequencing was performed on an Illumina HiSeq 1500. TCRdb itself trimmed the public reads at Q25 with fastp, ran MiXCR and retained productive beta chains. Entries that share a CDR3 protein sequence are merged under the most common genes and DNA. This sample holds under 200,000 distinct CDR3 sequences; roughly 22% were observed only once. Of the sample, roughly 25% is held by the ten largest clones. General conclusions and limits of the study: In the ex vivo response, HLA-C-restricted CMV-specific TCR beta clonotypes were dominant, and in two of eight donors the single most frequent clonotype came from this HLA-C-restricted group. In both this cohort and an independent cohort of 350 or so donors, the cumulative frequency of public TCR beta family members distinguished carriers of CMV infection plus the relevant HLA type.

As regards this clonotype: The antigen it binds to is not known. Per-base quality was not reported, and no clone a single base away is much larger than it.

Unmatched junction bases come to 4, with V trimmed by 2 bases and J by 0 bases. The CDR3 runs 16 amino acids, cysteine and phenylalanine included. Of the read, only the CDR3 DNA is kept; its 48 bases are in frame from base 1. Taken from the germline V gene, the CDR1 and CDR2 loops are SGHDT and YYEEEE. The receptor's source is a human donor in good health (CMV status not recorded). Some clones in this sample may be carry-over from other donors' samples. The rearranged segments are TRBV5-6 and TRBJ1-5; 8 junctional bases match TRBD1. Sequenced here: CD8+ T cells from cultured PBMCs, sampled from culture after CMV antigen stimulation. The CDR3 has the sequence CASSFQGALSNQPQHF. The nucleotide sequence reads as follows: TGTGCCAGCAGCTTTCAGGGGGCACTTAGCAATCAGCCCCAGCATTTT.